The clone carrying this T cell receptor (beta chain) was detected many times. The antigen is not known. CDR1 and CDR2 (germline): DFQATT, SNEGSKA (reference sequence). V lost 5 bases to trimming and J lost 3 bases; unmatched junction nucleotides: 16. This CDR3 contains 16 residues. This sample is drawn from a study of metastatic and nonmetastatic thyroid tumors. Overall study: Comparative analysis of repertoires was undertaken across blood and tumor or nodule tissue obtained from malignant and benign thyroid patients.

Study observations and caveats: Compared with benign nodules, malignant thyroid tumors were reported to have significantly higher TCR beta diversity in both blood and tumor.

Until they underwent thyroid surgery, no patient had received any treatment. In the authors' methods: The study built a papillary thyroid cancer distant-metastasis classifier from CDR3 differences across clinicopathological groups. TCRdb reprocessed the PCR reads via MiXCR. None of the V and J calls come from the authors' own analysis; TCRdb made them. The sample lists tens of thousands of clones, under 20% occurring once. The source of this sequence is a male donor with papillary thyroid cancer or a benign thyroid nodule (not recorded which). Some clones in this sample may be carry-over from other donors' samples. The chain recombines TRBV20-1 with TRBJ2-7, with 7 nucleotides matching TRBD2. Sample: blood. The CDR3 loop is CSASVGPGGGFYEQYF. In DNA form, the CDR3 reads TGCAGTGCTTCGGTGGGCCCCGGCGGGGGATTCTACGAGCAGTACTTC.